This T cell receptor beta chain came from a study of early T cells in non-severe SARS-CoV-2 infection (dated by TCRdb to the early 2020s). Broadly, across the study: Because TCR sequencing was done on bulk RNA from unsorted whole blood, the alpha and beta chains could not be paired.

The study was a case-control design nested within a healthcare worker cohort in London, UK, with weekly nasopharyngeal swab PCR tests and blood sampling. Healthcare workers were recruited during the week of the UK lockdown, between 23 and 31 March 2020, and followed weekly for up to about 15 weeks. Library preparation employed 5' RACE. TCRdb shows the sequencer as NextSeq 500. To correct for sequencing error and PCR bias, the TCR library protocol tagged individual cDNA molecules with unique molecular identifiers. Sequencing covered both TCR alpha and beta chains, and within each sample the abundances of alpha and beta sequences were tightly co-correlated. Concerning the study's data processing: V gene, J gene and CDR3 annotation of TCR sequences was performed with Decombinator V4. TCRs were defined as expanded if a significant change between any two time points was detected under a Poisson model with p below 0.0001. TCR abundances were normalised to the total number of TCRs sequenced per sample and were expressed as counts per million. TRAV1-2 paired with TRAJ12, TRAJ20 or TRAJ33 defined MAIT TCRs, while TRAV10 paired with TRAJ18 defined iNKT TCRs. VDJdb, accessed 1 November 2021, was searched for CMV, EBV and SARS-CoV-2 annotated TCRs, with TCRs annotated for multiple antigens excluded. The public reads were run again by TCRdb, first through fastp at Q25 and then through MiXCR, and only productive beta chains were kept. Each CDR3 protein appears once, grouped with its most common genes and DNA. These V and J calls originate from TCRdb's pipeline instead of the authors' own analysis. The sample table lists about 63,000 distinct CDR3 sequences, 10% to 15% of them with a count of one. The biggest ten clones account for approximately 4.6% of the sample.

The table lists this clonotype with a few counts. What this receptor recognizes is not known. No base-level quality is on record; no much larger clone is a single base apart. From the germline V gene, CDR1 is MNHEY and CDR2 is SVGEGT. V loses 2 bases at its end and J loses 4 bases; junction bases beyond the gene matches: 5. The CDR3 goes from the cysteine to the phenylalanine over 15 residues. Solely the CDR3 DNA is kept, with 45 bases framed from the first base. Overall study outcomes, separate from this receptor: VDJdb matching was skewed toward anti-spike CD8 responses, so virus-specific expansions were likely underestimated and private and CD4 specificities were missed.

The sequencing sample was made of whole blood. The receptor comes from an adult who was a healthcare worker with PCR-confirmed SARS-CoV-2 infection or an uninfected control (not recorded which). The chain was built from TRBV6-2 or TRBV6-3 and TRBJ1-5; 7 middle bases align to TRBD1. The DNA sequence follows: TGTGCCAGCAGTTACAGCCCACAGGGGAATCAGCCCCAGCATTTT. It codes for CASSYSPQGNQPQHF.